A selection of T cell receptor beta chains follows, all from one sample in a study of blood T cells in healthy people across ages. TCRdb re-analysed the 5' RACE reads in MiXCR, keeping a single row per CDR3 protein. The table includes some 1.6 million distinct CDR3 sequences, around 36% detected once. Sequencing was carried out using blood. Receptors were obtained from a woman in her 30s in good health. CDR3s include the opening cysteine and the closing phenylalanine or tryptophan. The order of the fields is V gene, J gene, CDR3 length, D gene, clone size, CDR3 protein, CDR3 DNA. D genes are given only for firm matches. Clone size, where shown, is once, few, many, or a class for clones that have expanded.

>TRBV5-1|TRBJ2-2|16|TRBD1|-
CASSLYAGQGTGELFF
TGCGCCAGCAGCTTGTATGCTGGACAGGGTACCGGGGAGCTGTTTTTT
>TRBV25-1|TRBJ1-1|13|-|-
CASSDHIGGEAFF
TGTGCCAGCAGTGACCACATAGGAGGGGAAGCTTTCTTT
>TRBV13|TRBJ2-1|15|TRBD2|-
CASSLESGGYNEQFF
TGTGCCAGCAGCCTTGAGAGCGGGGGTTACAATGAGCAGTTCTTC
>TRBV7-8|TRBJ2-1|20|TRBD2|-
CASSPRGYIGGRVVDNEQFF
TGTGCCAGCAGCCCGAGGGGATATATAGGAGGGAGGGTGGTGGACAATGAGCAGTTCTTC
>TRBV9|TRBJ2-1|12|-|-
CASSPSASEQFF
TGTGCCAGCAGCCCCTCTGCTTCTGAGCAGTTCTTC
>TRBV6-5|TRBJ2-7|15|TRBD1|-
CASSYRARGQYEQYF
TGTGCCAGCAGTTACCGTGCCAGGGGGCAATACGAGCAGTACTTC
>TRBV5-1|TRBJ2-1|13|-|few
CASSRPTSVEQFF
TGCGCCAGCAGCCGGCCGACTAGTGTTGAGCAGTTCTTC
>TRBV27|TRBJ2-7|15|-|-
CASTATRGSSREQYF
TGTGCCAGCACCGCTACAAGGGGGTCGTCGCGCGAGCAGTACTTC
>TRBV6-1|TRBJ2-1|15|-|few
CASSGPVVSYNEQFF
TGTGCCAGTTCGGGCCCTGTAGTATCCTACAATGAGCAGTTCTTC
>TRBV6-1|TRBJ1-2|14|-|-
CASSESDSSYGYTF
TGTGCCAGCAGTGAATCGGACAGCTCCTATGGCTACACCTTC
>TRBV5-1|TRBJ2-1|14|-|few
CASSLGGSGDEQFF
TGCGCCAGCAGCTTGGGTGGATCGGGGGATGAGCAGTTCTTC
>TRBV10-3|TRBJ2-4|14|-|few
CAISADSAKNIQYF
TGTGCCATCAGCGCGGACAGCGCCAAAAACATTCAGTACTTC
>TRBV2|TRBJ2-1|14|TRBD2|-
CASRLAGGLGEQFF
TGTGCCAGCAGACTAGCGGGAGGGTTGGGTGAGCAGTTCTTC
>TRBV11-3|TRBJ1-1|14|-|-
CASSSSKGNTEAFF
TGTGCCAGCAGCTCGAGTAAGGGGAACACTGAAGCTTTCTTT
>TRBV6-6|TRBJ2-3|16|-|few
CASSSLGAGQGDTQYF
TGTGCCAGCAGTTCCCTCGGGGCGGGCCAGGGGGATACGCAGTATTTT
>TRBV5-1|TRBJ2-5|15|TRBD1|few
CASSSGQGFWETQYF
TGCGCCAGCAGCTCGGGACAGGGGTTCTGGGAGACCCAGTACTTC
>TRBV4-1|TRBJ2-3|15|-|-
CASSRDRTSTDTQYF
TGCGCCAGCAGCCGTGACAGAACTAGCACAGATACGCAGTATTTT
>TRBV13|TRBJ1-1|14|TRBD1|-
CASSPEDRGTEAFF
TGTGCCAGCAGCCCCGAGGACAGGGGCACTGAAGCTTTCTTT
>TRBV4-1|TRBJ1-4|16|-|few
CASSQAGGRSNEKLFF
TGCGCCAGCAGCCAAGCTGGGGGCAGGTCTAATGAAAAACTGTTTTTT
>TRBV20-1|TRBJ1-2|12|-|few
CSAREGVDGYTF
TGCAGTGCTAGAGAAGGGGTGGATGGCTACACCTTC
>TRBV2|TRBJ2-5|15|TRBD2|-
CASSQLTSGTKTQYF
TGTGCCAGCAGTCAATTGACTAGCGGGACAAAGACCCAGTACTTC
>TRBV12-3/TRBV12-4|TRBJ2-1|15|TRBD1|few
CASSLGTGFYNEQFF
TGTGCCAGCAGCCTCGGGACAGGGTTCTACAATGAGCAGTTCTTC
>TRBV5-4|TRBJ1-2|13|-|-
CASSLEVHYGYTF
TGTGCCAGCAGCTTGGAGGTTCACTATGGCTACACCTTC
>TRBV5-6|TRBJ2-2|15|-|-
CASSLRRKNTGELFF
TGTGCCAGCAGCTTGAGGCGTAAGAACACCGGGGAGCTGTTTTTT
>TRBV12-3/TRBV12-4|TRBJ2-7|12|-|-
CASSLAADEQYF
TGTGCCAGCAGTTTAGCGGCAGATGAGCAGTACTTC
>TRBV20-1|TRBJ2-1|13|-|many
CSAANQGPNEQFF
TGCAGTGCCGCGAACCAGGGCCCCAATGAGCAGTTCTTC
>TRBV5-6|TRBJ2-7|16|-|few
CASTPGGGVLSYEQYF
TGTGCCAGCACCCCTGGCGGAGGGGTTTTATCCTACGAGCAGTACTTC
>TRBV2|TRBJ2-2|15|-|-
CASTSIRTNTGELFF
TGTGCCAGCACCAGTATCAGGACGAACACCGGGGAGCTGTTTTTT
>TRBV29-1|TRBJ2-7|14|-|many
CSVARQVPSYEQYF
TGCAGCGTCGCTCGACAGGTCCCCTCCTACGAGCAGTACTTC
>TRBV10-3|TRBJ2-7|12|TRBD2|few
CAITPGGYEQYF
TGTGCCATCACCCCGGGAGGGTACGAGCAGTACTTC
>TRBV27|TRBJ2-7|14|TRBD2|-
CASSLSGSPYEQYF
TGTGCCAGCAGTTTAAGCGGGAGTCCCTACGAGCAGTACTTC
>TRBV19|TRBJ2-1|16|TRBD2|few
CASTPLAGGSYNEQFF
TGTGCCAGTACGCCCCTAGCGGGAGGGTCCTACAATGAGCAGTTCTTC
>TRBV20-1|TRBJ2-1|17|TRBD2|-
CSAWTSGEFSSYNEQFF
TGCAGTGCCTGGACTAGCGGGGAATTTAGCTCCTACAATGAGCAGTTCTTC
>TRBV5-1|TRBJ2-5|15|-|many
CASSLNPVRGETQYF
TGCGCCAGCAGCCTAAATCCCGTCCGGGGAGAGACCCAGTACTTC
>TRBV5-1|TRBJ1-2|17|TRBD1|-
CASSLGDRGEFFYGYTF
TGCGCCAGCAGCTTGGGAGACAGGGGCGAATTTTTCTATGGCTACACCTTC
>TRBV4-1|TRBJ2-1|14|-|many
CASSQVPRRNEQFF
TGCGCCAGCAGCCAAGTCCCTAGGCGCAATGAGCAGTTCTTC
>TRBV20-1|TRBJ1-2|13|TRBD1|-
CSASVGTGLGYTF
TGCAGTGCTAGCGTAGGGACAGGGCTTGGCTACACCTTC
>TRBV15|TRBJ2-5|14|-|many
CATGLRLGWETQYF
TGTGCCACCGGTCTTAGACTAGGTTGGGAGACCCAGTACTTC
>TRBV28|TRBJ1-4|16|-|-
CATRSYPNSTNEKRFF
TGTGCCACAAGGAGCTACCCCAATTCAACTAATGAAAAACGGTTTTTT
>TRBV4-1|TRBJ2-7|14|-|-
CASSPRDRDLEQYF
TGCGCCAGCAGCCCCCGGGACCGGGATTTGGAGCAGTACTTC
>TRBV6-1|TRBJ2-7|14|-|-
CASSPIGGGYGQYF
TGTGCCAGCAGTCCTATAGGGGGAGGGTACGGGCAGTACTTC
>TRBV14|TRBJ2-1|12|-|-
CASSPRGWEQFF
TGTGCCAGCAGCCCCCGTGGGTGGGAGCAGTTCTTC